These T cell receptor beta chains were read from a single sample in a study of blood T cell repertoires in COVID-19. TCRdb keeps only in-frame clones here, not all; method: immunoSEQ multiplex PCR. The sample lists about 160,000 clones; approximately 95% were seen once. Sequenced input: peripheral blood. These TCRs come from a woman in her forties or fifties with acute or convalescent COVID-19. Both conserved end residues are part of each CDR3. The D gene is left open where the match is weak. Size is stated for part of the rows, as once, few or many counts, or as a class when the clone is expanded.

CASSYPLEREGTDTQYF,TGTGCCAGCAGTTACCCGCTGGAGCGGGAGGGCACAGATACGCAGTATTTT,.,TRBJ2-3,TRBD2,TRBV6-2/TRBV6-3
CASSERGGLKTQYF,TGCGCCAGCAGTGAGCGGGGGGGCCTGAAGACCCAGTACTTC,.,TRBJ2-5,TRBD2,TRBV10-2
CASSPGEGGNQPQHF,TGTGCCAGCTCACCCGGGGAGGGCGGGAATCAGCCCCAGCATTTT,.,TRBJ1-5,.,TRBV18
CATSGGLYNEQFF,TGTGCCACCTCGGGAGGCCTCTACAATGAGCAGTTCTTC,.,TRBJ2-1,TRBD2,TRBV7-6
CASSSGTLYEQYF,TGTGCCAGTAGCTCCGGGACACTCTACGAGCAGTACTTC,.,TRBJ2-7,.,TRBV19
CSVSGGTANEKLFF,TGCAGCGTCTCAGGCGGGACAGCAAATGAAAAACTGTTTTTT,.,TRBJ1-4,TRBD1,TRBV29-1
CASSLPGRNSPLHF,TGTGCCAGCAGTTTGCCAGGGAGGAATTCACCCCTCCACTTT,once,TRBJ1-6,.,TRBV28
CASSPTLSGNTIYF,TGTGCCAGCAGCCCTACCCTCTCTGGAAACACCATATATTTT,.,TRBJ1-3,.,TRBV14
CAWRGQGPGELFF,TGTGCCTGGAGGGGTCAGGGGCCCGGGGAGCTGTTTTTT,.,TRBJ2-2,.,TRBV30
CASSSPSGLTSTDTQYF,TGTGCCAGCAGCTCACCATCGGGACTAACTAGCACAGATACGCAGTATTTT,.,TRBJ2-3,TRBD2,TRBV28
CASSLQGEMNTEAFF,TGCGCCAGCAGCTTACAGGGGGAGATGAACACTGAAGCTTTCTTT,.,TRBJ1-1,TRBD1,TRBV5-1
CASSFSSLANTEAFF,TGTGCCAGCAGTTTCTCCTCCCTAGCGAACACTGAAGCTTTCTTT,.,TRBJ1-1,.,TRBV27
CAWDGLAGASYEQYF,TGTGCCTGGGACGGACTAGCGGGGGCCTCCTACGAGCAGTACTTC,.,TRBJ2-7,TRBD2,TRBV30
CASSLNANPSLSGYTF,TGTGCCAGCAGCTTGAACGCGAACCCGAGCCTTTCAGGCTACACCTTC,.,TRBJ1-2,.,TRBV5-4
CASSSTSGRKETQYF,TGTGCCAGCAGCTCCACTAGCGGACGAAAAGAGACCCAGTACTTC,once,TRBJ2-5,TRBD2,TRBV7-3
CASSYGQGNQPQHF,TGTGCCAGCAGTTACGGACAGGGGAACCAGCCCCAGCATTTT,.,TRBJ1-5,TRBD1,TRBV6-5
CATSGTRDRGRGETQYF,TGTGCCACCAGCGGAACCCGGGACAGGGGGCGTGGAGAGACCCAGTACTTC,once,TRBJ2-5,TRBD1,TRBV15
CASTGAYGYTF,TGCGCCAGCACAGGGGCATATGGCTACACCTTC,.,TRBJ1-2,.,TRBV10-2
CASSHRGSDYGYTF,TGTGCCAGCAGCCACCGTGGCTCAGACTATGGCTACACCTTC,.,TRBJ1-2,.,TRBV7-9
CASTRRGRGHTEAFF,TGTGCCAGTACCCGGAGGGGCAGGGGGCACACTGAAGCTTTCTTT,.,TRBJ1-1,TRBD1,TRBV19
CASSLVRTTSTDTQYF,TGTGCCAGCAGCTTAGTTAGAACTACTAGCACAGATACGCAGTATTTT,.,TRBJ2-3,.,TRBV7-9
CASSSRVNTEAFF,TGCGCCAGCAGCTCACGGGTTAACACTGAAGCTTTCTTT,.,TRBJ1-1,.,TRBV5-1
CASTYGGLGNTIYF,TGTGCCAGTACCTATGGGGGCCTAGGAAACACCATATATTTT,.,TRBJ1-3,.,TRBV6-6
CASGQVVTSGVRDTQYF,TGTGCCAGCGGCCAGGTTGTTACAAGCGGGGTCCGGGATACGCAGTATTTT,.,TRBJ2-3,TRBD2,TRBV11-2
CASNLPPGEQYF,TGTGCCAGCAATTTACCCCCGGGGGAGCAGTACTTC,.,TRBJ2-7,.,TRBV2
CASSQDGLGGNTQYF,TGTGCCAGCAGCCAAGATGGACTCGGGGGAAATACGCAGTATTTT,.,TRBJ2-3,.,TRBV4-2
CASSLVRTGGVTEAFF,TGTGCCAGCAGTTTGGTTCGGACAGGAGGGGTCACTGAAGCTTTCTTT,.,TRBJ1-1,TRBD1,TRBV28
CASSIDPRQGSNQPQHF,TGTGCCAGTAGTATAGACCCACGACAGGGTAGCAATCAGCCCCAGCATTTT,few,TRBJ1-5,TRBD1,TRBV19
CASSFGTSLREKLFF,TGTGCCAGCAGCTTTGGGACATCATTACGGGAAAAACTGTTTTTT,once,TRBJ1-4,.,TRBV7-2
CASSLNRPGRARVEQYF,TGTGCCAGCAGCTTGAACCGCCCGGGCCGAGCCAGGGTGGAGCAGTACTTC,once,TRBJ2-7,.,TRBV5-4
CASSGPGQGANGYTF,TGTGCCAGCAGTGGTCCGGGACAGGGGGCGAATGGCTACACCTTC,.,TRBJ1-2,TRBD1,TRBV2
CASSQVEEGRQFAFF,TGTGCCAGCAGCCAAGTAGAAGAGGGGAGGCAGTTCGCTTTCTTT,.,TRBJ1-1,.,TRBV3-1/TRBV3-2
CASSPTESNQPQHF,TGTGCCAGTAGTCCGACAGAGAGCAATCAGCCCCAGCATTTT,.,TRBJ1-5,.,TRBV19
CASSPSGQTGSPLHF,TGTGCCAGCAGCCCTTCCGGCCAGACAGGGTCACCCCTCCACTTT,.,TRBJ1-6,TRBD1,TRBV7-2
CASSEGTVGIYGYTF,TGTGCCAGCAGCGAAGGGACAGTGGGGATCTATGGCTACACCTTC,few,TRBJ1-2,TRBD1,TRBV6-4
CASSIDRDRGLEQYF,TGTGCCAGTAGTATTGACCGGGACAGGGGGCTCGAGCAGTACTTC,once,TRBJ2-7,TRBD1,TRBV19
CATSRGLTRGSINEKLFF,TGTGCCACCAGCAGAGGGCTGACCCGGGGATCCATTAATGAAAAACTGTTTTTT,.,TRBJ1-4,.,TRBV15
CASSLHDRNLNQPQHF,TGTGCCAGCAGCCTCCACGACAGGAACCTCAATCAGCCCCAGCATTTT,.,TRBJ1-5,.,TRBV14
CAILGTPGGYTF,TGTGCCATCCTGGGGACTCCGGGGGGCTACACCTTC,.,TRBJ1-2,.,TRBV28
CASSYHSLQPQHF,TGTGCCAGCAGTTACCATAGCCTTCAGCCCCAGCATTTT,.,TRBJ1-5,.,TRBV12-3/TRBV12-4
CASSRRTSGSIGETQYF,TGTGCCAGCAGCCGACGGACTAGCGGGAGTATCGGAGAGACCCAGTACTTC,.,TRBJ2-5,TRBD2,TRBV16
CASSYSASTYEQYF,TGTGCCAGCAGTTACTCGGCCAGTACCTACGAGCAGTACTTC,.,TRBJ2-7,.,TRBV6-5
CASSLTSGADTQYF,TGTGCCAGCAGTTTAACTAGCGGGGCAGATACGCAGTATTTT,.,TRBJ2-3,TRBD2,TRBV27
CARSRGGLNQPQHF,TGCGCCCGCAGCCGGGGGGGGCTCAATCAGCCCCAGCATTTT,.,TRBJ1-5,.,TRBV5-1
CASSHLLLEHNEQFF,TGCGCCAGCAGCCATCTTCTACTTGAACACAATGAGCAGTTCTTC,.,TRBJ2-1,.,TRBV4-1
CASSPRQGRRANQPQHF,TGTGCCAGCAGCCCTCGACAGGGTAGGAGAGCAAATCAGCCCCAGCATTTT,.,TRBJ1-5,TRBD1,TRBV28
CASSVTANQPQHF,TGTGCCAGTAGTGTGACAGCTAATCAGCCCCAGCATTTT,.,TRBJ1-5,.,TRBV19
CASSKPDRAGNQPQHF,TGTGCCAGCAGCAAACCGGACAGGGCTGGCAATCAGCCCCAGCATTTT,.,TRBJ1-5,TRBD1,TRBV5-8
CACNNGYTF,TGTGCCTGTAACAATGGCTACACCTTC,.,TRBJ1-2,.,TRBV30
CASSPNRGAVGFIGELFF,TGTGCCAGCAGCCCAAACAGGGGGGCTGTTGGTTTTATCGGGGAGCTGTTTTTT,.,TRBJ2-2,TRBD1,TRBV7-2
CASSQVLLAGASYEQYF,TGCGCCAGCAGCCAAGTTCTACTAGCGGGGGCCTCCTACGAGCAGTACTTC,.,TRBJ2-7,TRBD2,TRBV4-1
CAWRSTLQGPNTEAFF,TGTGCCTGGAGATCTACTTTACAGGGACCGAACACTGAAGCTTTCTTT,.,TRBJ1-1,.,TRBV30
CASSLEGTGAGSYYGYTF,TGTGCCAGCAGTTTAGAGGGGACAGGGGCAGGCTCCTACTATGGCTACACCTTC,.,TRBJ1-2,TRBD1,TRBV28
CASSELYSTHTSGANVLTF,TGTGCCAGCAGTGAACTGTACAGCACTCACACCTCTGGGGCCAACGTCCTGACTTTC,.,TRBJ2-6,.,TRBV6-1
CASSFGQGPQETQYF,TGTGCTAGCAGCTTTGGTCAGGGCCCCCAAGAGACCCAGTACTTC,.,TRBJ2-5,.,TRBV7-7